This T cell receptor (beta chain) emerged from a study of cytomegalovirus exposure and HLA in healthy donors. General study points: Cytomegalovirus-associated TCR beta chains were listed, numbering 150 to 200. A later analysis found that most CMV-associated TCR beta chains appeared HLA-restricted. The likely origin of a cluster of highly shared sequence variants was a sequencing artifact.

13 Jbeta primers and 60 Vbeta primers were used for the PCR. The assay was immunoSEQ multiplex PCR, and TCRdb's table has in-frame clones only and misses some. The table has about 170,000 clones, 70% to 90% seen once; the top ten hold about 2.5%. Whereas donors were nominally healthy upon sampling, unrecorded immune exposures were probable. With respect to this clone: Its antigen is not known.

Between the trimmed V and J ends, which lost 1 base and 0 bases, there was a span of 11 bases. Germline V gene data show CDR1 as KGHSH and CDR2 as LQKENI. CDR3 length: 16 residues. The sequencing sample was made of PBMCs. The TCR was taken from a young man in good health and CMV-seropositive. The chain is built from TRBV18 and TRBJ2-3; D remains unclear. The DNA of the CDR3 is TGTGCCAGCTCACCACGTGTGACTCAGAGCACAGATACGCAGTATTTT. Amino acid sequence: CASSPRVTQSTDTQYF.